This record concerns one T cell receptor (beta chain) sequence. No antigen is known for it. Naive CD8 cells lacked CD45RO and underwent positive selection for CCR7, leaving out terminally differentiated effector memory CD45RA+ cells. When replicate PCRs were run on sorted subsets, they used about 200 ng DNA, some 33,000 T cell genomes. The assay was immunoSEQ multiplex PCR, and TCRdb's table has in-frame clones only and misses some. Of fewer than 800,000 clones in the sample, about 90% were seen once. The CDR3 has 15 amino acids. V was pared by 4 bases and J by 3 bases, with 7 bases of the junction left unmatched. Looked up from germline, CDR1 is SGHRS and CDR2 is YFSETQ. The sample belongs to a study of shared clonotypes between healthy human individuals. Study summary: The plates for each donor numbered three CD4 naive, three CD4 memory, two CD8 naive and one CD8 memory.

Overall study findings and caveats: A limitation of the genetic and exposure-history diversity represented arose from few donors. Only blood samples were collected, and tissue repertoires likely differ.

This sequence was found in a man aged 25-45 years in good health. What was sequenced was naive CD8+ T cells sorted from blood. The gene calls are TRBV5-1 and TRBJ2-7; TRBD2 matches at 10 bases. This chain's CDR3 is CASSEQSSGSYEQYF. The CDR3 nucleotides are TGCGCCAGCAGCGAACAATCTAGCGGGAGCTACGAGCAGTACTTC.